This T cell receptor (beta chain) appears in the sequencing data of a study of blood T cells in healthy people across ages. A second about 6 to 12 cycle PCR used barcoded and J-beta primers. TCRdb passed the 5' RACE reads through MiXCR, listing each CDR3 protein once. The table shows 700,000 to 900,000 distinct CDR3 sequences, with 20% to 30% occurring only once. With V trimmed by 4 bases and J by 2 bases, 7 bases remained unmatched. This CDR3 spans 16 amino acids. Germline CDR1 is KGHDR and CDR2 is SFDVKD. These sequences were also reported in another study, on T cells of mothers and their children.

The sample comprised blood. The receptor was derived from a boy aged 5-17 years in good health. The rearrangement joins TRBV24-1 to TRBJ2-5, with 9 bases lining up with TRBD1. The DNA of the CDR3 is TGTGCCACCAGTGACCGTTGGACAGGGGCACAAGAGACCCAGTACTTC. Its translation: CATSDRWTGAQETQYF.